A single sample is the source of the 19 T cell receptor beta chains below, sequenced in a study of beta chain features in type 1 diabetes. Reverse transcription of all isolated RNA meant that expressed TCRB transcripts were sequenced. The method was immunoSEQ multiplex PCR; TCRdb's version includes in-frame clones alone and lacks a portion of them. Seen here are roughly 380,000 clones, 15% to 20% observed once, and the top ten hold around 0.045%. Sequenced input: naive CD4+ T cells from blood. The receptors come from a woman between 18 and 30 years old in good health.

This clone has more than one count but fewer than ten. Other DNA sequences in the sample encode the same CDR3. The chain recombines TRBV7-2 with TRBJ2-7; 7 nucleotides line up with TRBD2. Germline lookup yields CDR1 SGHTA and CDR2 FQGNSA. The CDR3 is 14 amino acids. V lost 0 bases, J lost 2 bases, and 1 base stayed unmatched. Here the CDR3 reads CASSLAGGPYEQYF. As DNA, the CDR3 is TGTGCCAGCAGCTTAGCGGGAGGGCCCTACGAGCAGTACTTC.

This chain uses TRBV30 with TRBJ2-1; D is perhaps TRBD1 (5 bases). This CDR3 contains 15 residues. Trimming stripped 3 bases from V and 0 bases from J, with 12 bases between. Germline lookup yields CDR1 GTSNPN and CDR2 SVGIG (reference sequence). Here the CDR3 reads CAWSEGDSSYNEQFF. CDR3 DNA: TGTGCCTGGAGCGAAGGGGATAGCTCCTACAATGAGCAGTTCTTC.

This clone occurred a few times. The chain carries TRBV7-2 and TRBJ2-1; 11 positions match TRBD2. The germline CDR1 and CDR2 sequences are SGHTA and FQGNSA. V gave up 3 bases and J gave up 7 bases; unmatched junction bases: 5. The CDR3 runs 15 residues. The CDR3 bases are TGTGCCAGCAGCTTCATAGCGGGAGGGGGAAATGAGCAGTTCTTC. This translates into CASSFIAGGGNEQFF.

This clone appeared a few times. The chain couples TRBV4-1 to TRBJ2-7; 11 bases map to TRBD2. Germline CDR1 and CDR2: MGHRA and YSYEKL. V was pared by 5 bases and J by 2 bases, with 11 bases of the junction left unmatched. The CDR3 totals 17 residues. In DNA form, the CDR3 reads TGCGCCAGCAGCGCGTTTACCGGGACTAGCGGCGCCTACGAGCAGTACTTC. It translates to CASSAFTGTSGAYEQYF.

The genes are TRBV7-2 and TRBJ2-1; 8 bases map to TRBD2. The CDR3 loop spans 15 amino acids. Germline-derived CDR1 and CDR2 are SGHTA and FQGNSA. The ends lost 2 bases at V and 7 bases at J; junction bases unmatched: 7. CDR3 nucleotides: TGTGCCAGCAGCTTATATCGGGGGGGGCGGAATGAGCAGTTCTTC. Its translation: CASSLYRGGRNEQFF.

The gene calls are TRBV27 and TRBJ1-1; weak D call: TRBD1 (5 bases). This CDR3 spans 16 amino acids. V was clipped by 6 bases and J by 0 bases, with 17 bases between them. CDR1 is MNHEY and CDR2 is SMNVEV in the germline V gene (reference sequence). This chain's CDR3 is CASRRGEGAVNTEAFF. CDR3 DNA sequence: TGTGCCAGCAGACGGGGGGAGGGAGCGGTGAACACTGAAGCTTTCTTT.

The rearrangement joins TRBV7-6 to TRBJ2-2, with 13 nucleotides matching TRBD2. V was clipped by 5 bases and J by 6 bases; unmatched bases: 3. The CDR3 is made up of 15 amino acids. Looked up from germline, CDR1 is SGHVS and CDR2 is FNYEAQ. Written as DNA, the CDR3 is TGTGCCAGCAGCAAAGGACTAGCGGGAGCCGGGGAGCTGTTTTTT. It specifies CASSKGLAGAGELFF.

The CDR3 DNA follows: TGCGCCACCAAGCGGGACTTAGTGTACCACAATGAGCAGTTCTTC. Encoded protein: CATKRDLVYHNEQFF. The chain joins TRBV5-1 to TRBJ2-1; 7 bases match TRBD2. Germline CDR1 is SGHRS and CDR2 is YFSETQ. This CDR3 spans 15 amino acids. Trimming removed 9 bases from V and 5 bases from J; junction bases left unmatched: 14. Complete variable domain (other parts from reference TRBV5-1 and TRBJ2-1): KAGVTQTPRYLIKTRGQQVTLSCSPISGHRSVSWYQQTPGQGLQFLFEYFSETQRNKGNFPGRFSGRQFSNSRSEMNVSTLELGDSALYLCATKRDLVYHNEQFFGPGTRLTVL.

This clone was observed a single time. The V and J genes are TRBV25-1 and TRBJ2-7; 11 bases map to TRBD1. After removal of 8 bases from V and 6 bases from J, the junction contained 6 bases not matched to a gene. The CDR3 contains 13 residues. CDR1 and CDR2 from the germline V gene are MGHDK and SYGVNS. CDR3 sequence (DNA): TGTGCCAGCGGCCGGACAGGGGGCTTCGAGCAGTACTTC. Translating it yields CASGRTGGFEQYF.

This chain links TRBV18 with TRBJ2-7; no reliable D call. The CDR3 length is 14 residues. CDR1 KGHSH and CDR2 LQKENI come from the germline V gene. V was shortened by 1 base and J by 2 bases, with 9 bases between the two germline ends. Here the CDR3 DNA reads TGTGCCAGCTCACCACGGGCCGTGGCCTACGAGCAGTACTTC. Translating it yields CASSPRAVAYEQYF.

In this sample, this clone turned up a few times. The gene calls are TRBV30 and TRBJ1-3; D remains ambiguous. Germline assignment: CDR1 GTSNPN and CDR2 SVGIG (reference sequence). There are 12 residues in the CDR3. V lost 1 base to trimming and J lost 4 bases, with 5 bases between them. CDR3 region: CAWSARGNTIYF. DNA for the CDR3: TGTGCCTGGAGTGCGCGGGGAAACACCATATATTTT.

In this sample, this clone turned up a few times. The rearrangement uses TRBV30 and TRBJ2-7, with 8 bases lining up with TRBD1. The V gene end was trimmed by 3 bases and the J gene end by 4 bases; junction bases not matched to a gene: 8. The length of the CDR3 is 14 residues. The germline V gene encodes CDR1 GTSNPN and CDR2 SVGIG (reference sequence). Here the CDR3 DNA reads TGTGCCTGGAGAAGGCAGGGGGCATCGTACGAGCAGTACTTC. Its translation is CAWRRQGASYEQYF.

J is TRBJ1-5 and V is TRBV18; no firm D call. The CDR3 is 15 amino acids. CDR1 KGHSH and CDR2 LQKENI come from the germline V gene. The V and J ends lost 4 bases and 0 bases respectively, with 10 bases between them. The CDR3 loop is CASSRTLTSNQPQHF. DNA for the CDR3: TGTGCCAGCTCACGAACCCTAACTAGCAATCAGCCCCAGCATTTT.

The V gene is TRBV2, the J gene TRBJ2-2; D is possibly TRBD2 (5 bases). CDR1 and CDR2 (germline): SNHLY, FYNNEI. The CDR3 consists of 12 residues. Trimming left V 6 bases short and J 6 bases short, with 8 bases between. The CDR3 loop is CASRRVAGELFF. For the CDR3, the DNA is TGTGCCAGCAGGAGGGTTGCCGGGGAGCTGTTTTTT.

This chain uses TRBV7-2 with TRBJ2-3; tentative D call: TRBD1 (5 bases). V shed 5 bases and J shed 5 bases, with 11 bases lying between them. Germline-derived CDR1 and CDR2 are SGHTA and FQGNSA. This CDR3 region has 13 residues. CDR3 amino acids: CASSTRVGDTQYF. The DNA of the CDR3 is TGTGCCAGCAGCACCAGGGTAGGAGATACGCAGTATTTT.

This clone has more than one count but fewer than ten. The chain recombines TRBV29-1 with TRBJ1-2, with 7 nucleotides matching TRBD1. CDR1 is SQVTM, CDR2 ANQGSEA, per germline. The CDR3 has 12 amino acids. Trimming took 4 bases from V and 7 from J; bases not matched to a gene: 6. CDR3 nucleotides: TGCAGCGTTGCCAAAGGGGGCAGTGGCTACACCTTC. Protein sequence: CSVAKGGSGYTF.

CDR3 coding DNA: TGTGCCAGCAGCGTTAGCGGGGCGGTCCAGTACTTC. Translation gives CASSVSGAVQYF. J is TRBJ2-5 and V is TRBV11-1, with TRBD2 matching 8 bases. The CDR3 has 12 amino acids. V shed 5 bases, J shed 10 bases, and the junction held 6 bases outside the gene matches. Germline V gene sequence: CDR1 SGHAT, CDR2 FQDESV (reference sequence).

This chain connects TRBV6-6 to TRBJ1-2; maybe TRBD1 (6 bases). The germline V gene encodes CDR1 MNHNY and CDR2 SVGAGI (reference sequence). The CDR3 has 11 amino acids. Deletions cut 10 bases from V and 3 bases from J, with 9 bases between. CDR3 loop: CATYRDYGYTF. The CDR3 DNA follows: TGTGCCACGTACAGGGACTATGGCTACACCTTC.

Only a few counts were recorded for this clone. Additional DNA sequences in this sample encode the identical CDR3. The chain is built from TRBV5-1 and TRBJ1-2, with D tentatively TRBD1 (6 bases). Germline lookup yields CDR1 SGHRS and CDR2 YFSETQ. V was cut by 0 bases and J by 4 bases, with 7 bases left in between. The CDR3 is 13 residues long. The CDR3 protein is CASSLGQVYGYTF. CDR3 sequence (DNA): TGCGCCAGCAGCTTGGGACAGGTCTATGGCTACACCTTC.